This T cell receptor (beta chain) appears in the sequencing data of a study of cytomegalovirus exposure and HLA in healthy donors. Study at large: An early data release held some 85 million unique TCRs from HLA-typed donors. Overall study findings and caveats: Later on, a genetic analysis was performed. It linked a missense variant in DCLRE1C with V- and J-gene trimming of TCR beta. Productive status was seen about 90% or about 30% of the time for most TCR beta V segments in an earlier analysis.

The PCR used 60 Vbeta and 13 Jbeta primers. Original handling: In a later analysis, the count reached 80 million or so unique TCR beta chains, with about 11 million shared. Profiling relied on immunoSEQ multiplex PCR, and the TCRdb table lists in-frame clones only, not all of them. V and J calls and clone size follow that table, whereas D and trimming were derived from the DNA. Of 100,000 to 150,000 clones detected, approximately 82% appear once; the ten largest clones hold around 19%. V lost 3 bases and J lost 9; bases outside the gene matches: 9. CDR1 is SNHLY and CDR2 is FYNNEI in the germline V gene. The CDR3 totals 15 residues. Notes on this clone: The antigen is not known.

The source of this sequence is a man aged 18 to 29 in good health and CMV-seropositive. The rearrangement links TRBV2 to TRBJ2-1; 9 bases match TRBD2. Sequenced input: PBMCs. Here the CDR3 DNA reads TGTGCCAGCAGTGACGGGGCGGGGGGGCCAAGTGAGCAGTTCTTC. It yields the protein CASSDGAGGPSEQFF.